The 14 T cell receptor beta chains reported below all come from one sample, sequenced in a study of cytomegalovirus exposure and HLA in healthy donors. The PCR employed 60 Vbeta primers together with 13 Jbeta primers. Here immunoSEQ multiplex PCR was the method, and the copy in TCRdb shows in-frame clones only, minus some. The sample consists of some 170,000 clones, more than 60% of them appearing once. The sequencing sample was made of PBMCs. Source of these receptors: a human donor in good health.

This clone was detected a few times. The chain employs TRBV5-1 and TRBJ1-1; TRBD1 agrees at 7 bases. V gave up 3 bases and J gave up 1 base; unmatched junction bases: 6. CDR1 is SGHRS, CDR2 YFSETQ, per germline. The CDR3 has 15 residues. DNA for the CDR3: TGCGCCAGCAGCTCCGAGGGGGCGAGGAACACTGAAGCTTTCTTT. Translation gives CASSSEGARNTEAFF. Looking up the rest from reference TRBV5-1 and TRBJ1-1 gives the full variable domain: KAGVTQTPRYLIKTRGQQVTLSCSPISGHRSVSWYQQTPGQGLQFLFEYFSETQRNKGNFPGRFSGRQFSNSRSEMNVSTLELGDSALYLCASSSEGARNTEAFFGQGTRLTVV.

There are a few counts of this clone. V gene TRBV19 combines with J gene TRBJ1-3, with D perhaps TRBD1 (5 bases). CDR3 length: 12 residues. CDR1 and CDR2 (germline): LNHDA, SQIVND (reference sequence). V shed 9 bases and J shed 3 bases, with 9 bases lying between them. The CDR3 loop is CASGRGGNTIYF. In DNA form, the CDR3 reads TGTGCCAGCGGGAGGGGTGGAAACACCATATATTTT.

This sequence joins TRBV4-1 and TRBJ1-4; the D gene is possibly TRBD1 (5 bases). Trimming took off 4 bases at V and 10 bases at J, with 19 bases between the two ends. The CDR3 spans 15 residues. CDR1 and CDR2 (germline): MGHRA, YSYEKL. The CDR3 spells CASSPSGTQTGKLFF. The CDR3, as DNA: TGCGCCAGCAGCCCTAGCGGGACCCAAACGGGAAAACTGTTTTTT.

This clone has a handful of counts. The chain joins TRBV7-2 to TRBJ2-1, with 7 positions matching TRBD1. The CDR3 totals 13 residues. Per germline, CDR1 SGHTA and CDR2 FQGNSA. The V and J ends lost 5 bases and 4 bases, in that order; junction bases with no gene match: 2. The CDR3 spells CASSTGVYNEQFF. The CDR3 bases are TGTGCCAGCAGCACAGGGGTTTACAATGAGCAGTTCTTC. Variable domain in full (rest from reference TRBV7-2 and TRBJ2-1): GAGVSQSPSNKVTEKGKDVELRCDPISGHTALYWYRQSLGQGLEFLIYFQGNSAPDKSGLPSDRFSAERTGGSVSTLTIQRTQQEDSAVYLCASSTGVYNEQFFGPGTRLTVL.

This chain links TRBV6-1 with TRBJ1-1; 7 nucleotides agree with TRBD1. CDR3 length: 15 amino acids. The germline CDR1 and CDR2 sequences are MNHNS and SASEGT. The V and J ends lost 4 bases and 2 bases, in that order; junction bases with no gene match: 7. DNA for the CDR3: TGTGCCAGCAGTGGTCCGGGACAGAAAAACACTGAAGCTTTCTTT. Translation: CASSGPGQKNTEAFF.

CDR3 DNA: TGTGCCAGTGGGACAGGGTCCACCGGGGAGCTGTTTTTT. Translated: CASGTGSTGELFF. This chain links TRBV19 with TRBJ2-2, with 9 bases identical to TRBD1. Germline V gene data show CDR1 as LNHDA and CDR2 as SQIVND (reference sequence). The V segment lost 8 bases and the J segment 4 bases; nucleotides outside the gene matches: 2. The CDR3 is 13 residues long.

To note about this clone: Its ends do not fully match the called genes, so a read error is possible. The CDR3, as DNA: TGTTCCAGCAGCCCTCCACTCTGGGAGCTGTTTTTT. This codes for CSSSPPLWELFF. This sequence joins TRBV7-9 and TRBJ2-2; D is uncertain. This CDR3 comprises 12 residues. In germline, CDR1 is SEHNR, CDR2 FQNEAQ (reference sequence).

This clone was counted only a few times. J is TRBJ2-3 and V is TRBV11-2; the match to TRBD2 covers 13 bases. V lost 0 bases to trimming and J lost 0 bases; unmatched junction nucleotides: 6. Germline V gene data show CDR1 as SGHAT and CDR2 as FQNNGV. CDR3 size: 19 residues. The DNA of the CDR3 is TGTGCCAGCAGCTTAGAAGGGACTAGCGGGGATCCGAGCACAGATACGCAGTATTTT. Translated: CASSLEGTSGDPSTDTQYF.

The V gene is TRBV4-1, the J gene TRBJ1-4, with 9 nucleotides matching TRBD1. The CDR3 totals 15 residues. J lost 9 bases, V lost 1 base, and 6 bases had no gene match. CDR1 is MGHRA, CDR2 YSYEKL, per germline. The CDR3 coding sequence is TGCGCCAGCAGCCAAGTAGGGACAGGGTGGAAAAAACTGTTTTTT. This translates into CASSQVGTGWKKLFF.

The chain couples TRBV6-4 to TRBJ1-2, with 8 bases matching TRBD1. The J segment lost 6 bases and the V segment lost 0 bases, leaving 0 bases of the junction unmatched. Germline loops: CDR1 MRHNA, CDR2 SNTAGT. There are 13 residues in the CDR3. The chain's CDR3 is CASSDSTGDGYTF. CDR3 DNA sequence: TGTGCCAGCAGTGACTCGACAGGGGATGGCTACACCTTC.

The rearrangement joins TRBV12-5 to TRBJ2-3, with D unresolved. CDR3 length: 13 amino acids. In germline, CDR1 is LGHNT, CDR2 FRNRAP. Trimming cost V 8 bases and J 4 bases, with 13 bases left between them. CDR3 region: CASLGPAADTQYF. Written as DNA, the CDR3 is TGTGCTAGTCTAGGCCCGGCGGCAGATACGCAGTATTTT.

The rearrangement links TRBV19 to TRBJ1-1; D possibly corresponds to TRBD1 (5 bases). V was cut by 1 base and J by 1 base, with 10 bases left in between. This CDR3 has 15 amino acids. CDR1 LNHDA and CDR2 SQIVND come from the germline V gene (reference sequence). CDR3 DNA sequence: TGTGCCAGTAGTATAGGTTCGGGGGGGAACACTGAAGCTTTCTTT. It codes for CASSIGSGGNTEAFF.

The rearrangement joins TRBV5-1 to TRBJ1-4; D perhaps matches TRBD1 (5 bases). CDR1 and CDR2 (germline): SGHRS, YFSETQ. The length of the CDR3 is 13 residues. V shed 4 bases and J shed 5 bases, with 9 bases lying between them. The CDR3, as DNA: TGCGCCAGCAGCAGGGGCCAAAATGAAAAACTGTTTTTT. It yields the protein CASSRGQNEKLFF.

The chain combines TRBV19 with TRBJ1-5, with TRBD1 matching 11 bases. CDR1 is LNHDA and CDR2 is SQIVND in the germline V gene (reference sequence). V was clipped by 4 bases and J by 1 base; unmatched bases: 9. The CDR3 is made up of 18 amino acids. The CDR3, as DNA: TGTGCCAGTAGTACAGGGACAGGGGGTTTGAGGAGCAATCAGCCCCAGCATTTT. Translation gives CASSTGTGGLRSNQPQHF.